These 27 T cell receptor beta chains originate from one sample sequenced in a study of a mutant IDH1 vaccine in newly diagnosed glioma. Sequenced by immunoSEQ multiplex PCR; TCRdb stores in-frame clones only, minus some. The sample lists 70,000 to 100,000 clones, 90% to 95% occurring once. The time point: week 5, during vaccination. Topical imiquimod accompanied each vaccine dose, which consisted of 300 ug of mutant IDH1 20-mer peptide. These TCRs' antigens remain unknown. Material: PBMCs, obtained from a glioma patient whose treatment included an IDH1 peptide vaccine. Receptor source: a woman between 45 and 65 years old with glioma.

The chain carries TRBV2 and TRBJ2-7; 7 bases agree with TRBD1. The CDR3 runs to 13 residues. Looked up from germline, CDR1 is SNHLY and CDR2 is FYNNEI. Trimming took 6 bases from V and 1 from J; bases not matched to a gene: 3. In DNA, the CDR3 is TGTGCCAGCAGAGGGGGCAGATCCTACGAGCAGTACTTC. Amino acids: CASRGGRSYEQYF.

This chain links TRBV5-6 with TRBJ2-7; D gene ambiguous. V was shortened by 5 bases and J by 2 bases, with 11 bases between the two germline ends. The CDR3 is 13 amino acids. In germline, CDR1 is SGHDT, CDR2 YYEEEE. The CDR3 loop is CASRLTSTYEQYF. The CDR3 DNA is TGTGCCAGCAGATTGACTTCTACCTACGAGCAGTACTTC.

The V and J genes are TRBV7-2 and TRBJ2-5; D perhaps matches TRBD2 (7 bases). Germline V gene lookup returns CDR1 SGHTA and CDR2 FQGNSA. The CDR3 consists of 15 residues. Trimming took 4 bases from V and 1 from J, leaving 13 bases between them. CDR3 nucleotide sequence: TGTGCCAGCAGCTGGGTGGGAGGGGGCCAAGAGACCCAGTACTTC. It specifies CASSWVGGGQETQYF.

V and J are TRBV5-1 and TRBJ1-2, with D perhaps matching TRBD1 (5 bases). The germline V gene has CDR1 SGHRS and CDR2 YFSETQ. This CDR3 comprises 15 residues. V was cut by 4 bases and J by 2 bases, with 15 bases left in between. CDR3 sequence: CASSPGTGKNYGYTF. The CDR3 nucleotides read TGCGCCAGCAGCCCGGGGACGGGCAAGAACTATGGCTACACCTTC.

This chain connects TRBV6-5 to TRBJ1-2; D gene uncertain. Trimming took 10 bases from V and 5 from J, leaving 17 bases between them. Germline CDR1 reads MNHEY; CDR2 reads SVGAGI. The CDR3 length is 13 residues. The CDR3 bases are TGTGCCACAGAGGGTCCTCACCCTTATGGCTACACCTTC. Translated: CATEGPHPYGYTF.

The CDR3 is CASSARARETQYF. The CDR3 nucleotides are TGTGCCAGCTCCGCCAGGGCTCGGGAGACCCAGTACTTC. The V and J genes are TRBV18 and TRBJ2-5; the D gene is possibly TRBD1 (5 bases). The V end was cut by 6 bases, the J end by 5 bases, with 13 bases between. This CDR3 spans 13 amino acids. Germline V CDR1 and CDR2: KGHSH, LQKENI.

The chain joins TRBV5-1 to TRBJ2-3; 11 nucleotides align to TRBD1. The CDR3 runs 17 residues. Germline values: CDR1 SGHRS, CDR2 YFSETQ. Unmatched junction bases numbered 8, after V lost 0 bases and J lost 5 bases. CDR3 protein: CASSLDFAGQGGDTQYF. CDR3 coding DNA: TGCGCCAGCAGCTTGGATTTTGCGGGACAGGGGGGAGATACGCAGTATTTT.

The rearrangement uses TRBV5-1 and TRBJ2-7; no firm D call. The CDR3 is 12 residues long. Trimming stripped 4 bases from V and 0 bases from J, with 5 bases between. Germline V gene lookup returns CDR1 SGHRS and CDR2 YFSETQ. CDR3: CASSIGSYEQYF. The CDR3 DNA reads as TGCGCCAGCAGCATAGGCTCCTACGAGCAGTACTTC.

CDR3 sequence reads: CASSMTSGRDNEQFF. The CDR3, as DNA: TGTGCCAGTAGTATGACTAGCGGGAGGGACAATGAGCAGTTCTTC. The chain couples TRBV19 to TRBJ2-1, with 14 bases that match TRBD2. The CDR3 sequence is 15 residues long. V trimming: 3 bases; J trimming: 5 bases; junction bases outside the gene matches: 0. CDR1 and CDR2 (germline): LNHDA, SQIVND (reference sequence).

There are a few counts of this clone. V is TRBV2 and J is TRBJ1-1, with 10 nucleotides matching TRBD1. The CDR3 loop spans 16 amino acids. In germline, CDR1 is SNHLY, CDR2 FYNNEI. The V gene end was trimmed by 8 bases and the J gene end by 1 base; junction bases not matched to a gene: 10. The CDR3 loop reads CASETGGAPKNTEAFF. CDR3 coding DNA: TGTGCCAGCGAGACAGGGGGCGCTCCAAAGAACACTGAAGCTTTCTTT.

This chain connects TRBV15 to TRBJ2-5; 9 bases match TRBD1. This CDR3 is 14 amino acids long. Germline CDR1 LNHNV, CDR2 YYDKDF (reference sequence). The V gene end was trimmed by 4 bases and the J gene end by 1 base; junction bases not matched to a gene: 1. CDR3 region: CATSMGQGQETQYF. CDR3 coding DNA: TGTGCCACCAGCATGGGACAGGGCCAAGAGACCCAGTACTTC.

V and J are TRBV6-1 and TRBJ1-6; D is possibly TRBD1 (5 bases). Germline V lookup: CDR1 MNHNS, CDR2 SASEGT. V gave up 5 bases and J gave up 7 bases, with 12 bases separating them. The CDR3 loop spans 14 amino acids. Here the CDR3 reads CASSFQGENSPLHF. CDR3 DNA sequence: TGTGCCAGCAGTTTCCAGGGTGAGAATTCACCCCTCCACTTT.

CDR3: CASSLSTGFYGYTF. CDR3 nucleotide sequence: TGTGCCAGCAGTTTATCTACAGGGTTCTATGGCTACACCTTC. The chain recombines TRBV27 with TRBJ1-2; tentatively, D is TRBD1 (6 bases). This CDR3 is 14 amino acids long. The germline V gene encodes CDR1 MNHEY and CDR2 SMNVEV (reference sequence). Trimming took 0 bases from V and 4 from J, leaving 9 bases between them.

This clone was counted a few times. The rearrangement uses TRBV4-1 and TRBJ2-6; D call uncertain. CDR1 is MGHRA and CDR2 is YSYEKL in the germline V gene. CDR3 length: 17 residues. V lost 4 bases and J lost 0, with 13 bases in between. This CDR3 reads CASSLRAQFSGANVLTF. CDR3 nucleotide sequence: TGCGCCAGCAGCCTCCGAGCTCAATTCTCTGGGGCCAACGTCCTGACTTTC.

This clone was found a few times. V is TRBV5-4 and J is TRBJ1-1; D is uncertain. V lost 4 bases, J lost 8 bases, and 15 bases lay in between. Germline V gene lookup returns CDR1 SGHNT and CDR2 YYREEE (reference sequence). There are 13 residues in the CDR3. CDR3 sequence reads: CASSQRSHEEAFF. Written as DNA, the CDR3 is TGTGCCAGCAGCCAAAGATCCCACGAGGAAGCTTTCTTT.

This chain joins TRBV7-9 and TRBJ1-6, with 7 nucleotides matching TRBD1. Germline loops: CDR1 SEHNR, CDR2 FQNEAQ (reference sequence). Trimming cost V 1 base and J 13 bases; bases outside gene matches: 10. The CDR3 runs 15 residues. CDR3 DNA: TGTGCCAGCAGCTTAGGACAGGGCGGAATATCGCCCCTCCACTTT. Its protein product is CASSLGQGGISPLHF.

The chain has TRBV7-8 and TRBJ2-7; the D gene is possibly TRBD2 (5 bases). Germline-derived CDR1 and CDR2 are SGHVS and FQNEAQ. V was shortened by 5 bases and J by 7 bases, with 18 bases between the two germline ends. This CDR3 is built from 14 residues. CDR3 sequence reads: CASSPHPTRDEQYF. DNA of the CDR3: TGTGCCAGCAGCCCCCACCCCACCCGGGATGAGCAGTACTTC.

The CDR3 sequence: CASSAGRRSETQYF. The DNA for the CDR3 is TGTGCCAGCAGCGCGGGACGTAGATCGGAGACCCAGTACTTC. V gene TRBV6-1 combines with J gene TRBJ2-5, with D possibly matching TRBD2 (6 bases). Trimming took 6 bases from V and 5 from J, leaving 16 bases between them. The germline V gene encodes CDR1 MNHNS and CDR2 SASEGT. The CDR3 contains 14 residues.

The rearrangement joins TRBV28 to TRBJ1-5; D gene uncertain. Trimming pared 4 bases from V and 4 bases from J, leaving 8 bases between. The length of the CDR3 is 13 residues. Germline V lookup: CDR1 MDHEN, CDR2 SYDVKM. The CDR3 is CASSYSANQPQHF. The DNA for the CDR3 is TGTGCCAGCAGTTACAGCGCGAATCAGCCCCAGCATTTT.

V gene TRBV5-1 combines with J gene TRBJ2-3; D possibly corresponds to TRBD2 (7 bases). The CDR3 consists of 14 residues. Germline values: CDR1 SGHRS, CDR2 YFSETQ. Trimming left V 6 bases short and J 4 bases short, with 15 bases between. The CDR3 sequence is CASTWGAGADTQYF. Written as DNA, the CDR3 is TGCGCCAGCACCTGGGGGGCGGGAGCAGATACGCAGTATTTT.

The chain joins TRBV7-8 to TRBJ2-7; TRBD1 agrees at 8 bases. The CDR3 consists of 13 residues. Germline V gene sequence: CDR1 SGHVS, CDR2 FQNEAQ. Trimming cost V 5 bases and J 5 bases; bases outside gene matches: 5. CDR3 sequence (DNA): TGTGCCAGCAGCCCCTGGACAGGGAACGAGCAGTACTTC. This sequence encodes CASSPWTGNEQYF.

The V and J genes are TRBV29-1 and TRBJ2-7, with TRBD1 matching 7 bases. Germline CDR1 and CDR2: SQVTM and ANQGSEA. There are 13 residues in the CDR3. V was pared by 5 bases and J by 3 bases, with 7 bases of the junction left unmatched. CDR3 nucleotides: TGCAGCGTTCCGGGACAGTCTCACTACGAGCAGTACTTC. This sequence encodes CSVPGQSHYEQYF.

The rearrangement links TRBV6-6 to TRBJ2-7; 7 nucleotides line up with TRBD2. V was clipped by 9 bases and J by 4 bases; unmatched bases: 12. Germline assignment: CDR1 MNHNY and CDR2 SVGAGI (reference sequence). The CDR3 runs to 14 residues. The CDR3 sequence: CASSDGGTYYEQYF. The CDR3, as DNA: TGTGCCAGTTCCGACGGGGGGACCTATTACGAGCAGTACTTC.

This chain joins TRBV5-1 and TRBJ2-5; TRBD1 aligns across 8 bases. Germline CDR1 SGHRS, CDR2 YFSETQ. The CDR3 is 16 amino acids. With V trimmed by 0 bases and J by 5 bases, 9 bases remained unmatched. CDR3 loop: CASSLALTGGRETQYF. The CDR3 DNA reads as TGCGCCAGCAGCTTGGCCTTAACAGGGGGTCGGGAGACCCAGTACTTC.

This chain uses TRBV27 with TRBJ2-7, with 8 bases matching TRBD2. Germline loops: CDR1 MNHEY, CDR2 SMNVEV (reference sequence). CDR3 size: 16 residues. J gave up 3 bases and V 10 bases, and 17 bases lay outside the gene matches. The CDR3 is CANTLGFPGLDYEQYF. The CDR3, as DNA: TGTGCCAACACCCTGGGCTTTCCGGGACTAGACTACGAGCAGTACTTC.

CDR3 sequence reads: CASSPDYGYTF. The CDR3 coding sequence is TGTGCCAGCAGCCCGGACTATGGCTACACCTTC. The rearrangement uses TRBV28 and TRBJ1-2; D ambiguous. The CDR3 extends over 11 amino acids. Per germline, CDR1 MDHEN and CDR2 SYDVKM. With 6 bases removed from V and 3 bases from J, the gap between germline ends came to 5 bases.

J is TRBJ1-1 and V is TRBV28, with a weak D call TRBD1 (5 bases). CDR3 length equals 15 residues. Trimming removed 1 base from V and 1 base from J, with 10 bases in between. Looked up from germline, CDR1 is MDHEN and CDR2 is SYDVKM. The CDR3 DNA sequence: TGTGCCAGCAGTTTATCCCCAAGGGGGAACACTGAAGCTTTCTTT. This encodes CASSLSPRGNTEAFF.